This T cell receptor beta chain was sequenced for a study of blood T cell repertoires in COVID-19. Study-level information: Spain, Italy and the United States supplied samples that represented acute and convalescent COVID-19. Sample material is recorded as cDNA or gDNA derived from T cells, B-cell-depleted T cells, or PBMCs.

Germline values: CDR1 SGHRS, CDR2 YFSETQ. V lost 2 bases and J lost 2; bases outside the gene matches: 9. CDR3 length: 16 amino acids. In the original workflow: Amplification of reference gene primers provided the estimated nucleated cell counts. Sequencing was performed with immunoSEQ multiplex PCR; in TCRdb, only in-frame clones are kept and a portion is missing. Clonal size and the V and J genes are those of that table, whereas D and trimming came from the DNA. The sample lists under 250,000 clones, around 84% occurring once. Sequencing was done on a sample of peripheral blood. The genes are TRBV5-1 and TRBJ1-2, with 7 nucleotides matching TRBD1. The origin of this receptor is a man aged 50 or older with active or convalescent COVID-19. In DNA form, the CDR3 reads TGCGCCAGCAGCTTCGGGACAGCGACCCAGAACTATGGCTACACCTTC. This gives the protein CASSFGTATQNYGYTF.